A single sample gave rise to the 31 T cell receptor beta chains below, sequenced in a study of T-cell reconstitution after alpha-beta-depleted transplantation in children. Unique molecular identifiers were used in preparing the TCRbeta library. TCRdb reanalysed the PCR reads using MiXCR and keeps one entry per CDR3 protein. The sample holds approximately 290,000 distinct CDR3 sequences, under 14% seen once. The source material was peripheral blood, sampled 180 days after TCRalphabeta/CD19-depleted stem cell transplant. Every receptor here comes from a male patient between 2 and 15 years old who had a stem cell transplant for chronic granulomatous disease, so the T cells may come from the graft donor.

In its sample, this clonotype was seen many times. The CDR3 region has the DNA TGTGCCAGCAGCCGACGGGGAGGGGCAGATACGCAGTATTTT. It yields the protein CASSRRGGADTQYF. The genes are TRBV11-1 and TRBJ2-3, with TRBD2 matching over 7 bases. Germline lookup yields CDR1 SGHAT and CDR2 FQDESV (reference sequence). With 5 bases clipped from V and 4 bases from J, the junction kept 6 bases outside the gene matches. The CDR3 covers 14 residues. Variable domain in full (rest from reference TRBV11-1 and TRBJ2-3): EAEVAQSPRYKITEKSQAVAFWCDPISGHATLYWYRQILGQGPELLVQFQDESVVDDSQLPKDRFSAERLKGVDSTLKIQPAELGDSAMYLCASSRRGGADTQYFGPGTRLTVL.

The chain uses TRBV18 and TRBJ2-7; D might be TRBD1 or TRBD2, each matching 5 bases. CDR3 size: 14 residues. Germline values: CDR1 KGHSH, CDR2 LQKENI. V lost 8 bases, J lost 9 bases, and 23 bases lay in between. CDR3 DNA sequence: TGTGCCAGCACTTACGGGACGAGTGAGATAGGGCAGTACTTC. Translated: CASTYGTSEIGQYF.

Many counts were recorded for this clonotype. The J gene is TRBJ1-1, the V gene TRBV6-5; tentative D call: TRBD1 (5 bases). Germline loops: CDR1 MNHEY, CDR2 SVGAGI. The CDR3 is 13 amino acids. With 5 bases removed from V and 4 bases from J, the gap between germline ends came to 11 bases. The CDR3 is CASSLDGTTEAFF. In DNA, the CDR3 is TGTGCCAGCAGTCTCGACGGGACCACTGAAGCTTTCTTT.

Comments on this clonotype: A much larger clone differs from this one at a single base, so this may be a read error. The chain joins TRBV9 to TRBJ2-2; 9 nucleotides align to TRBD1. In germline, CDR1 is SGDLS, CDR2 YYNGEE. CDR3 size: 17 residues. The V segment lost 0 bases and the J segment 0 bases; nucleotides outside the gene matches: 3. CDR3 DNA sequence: TGTGCCAGCAGCGTAGTACGGACAGGGGCGAACACCGGGGAGCTGTTTTTT. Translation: CASSVVRTGANTGELFF.

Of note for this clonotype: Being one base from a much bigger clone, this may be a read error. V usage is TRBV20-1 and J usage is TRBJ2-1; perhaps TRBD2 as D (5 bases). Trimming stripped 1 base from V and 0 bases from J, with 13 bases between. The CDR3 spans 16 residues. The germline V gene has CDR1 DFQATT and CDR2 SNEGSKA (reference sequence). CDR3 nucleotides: TGCAGTGCTAGAGGTTTCTGGAGCGGCTCCTACAATGAGCAGTTCTTC. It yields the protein CSARGFWSGSYNEQFF.

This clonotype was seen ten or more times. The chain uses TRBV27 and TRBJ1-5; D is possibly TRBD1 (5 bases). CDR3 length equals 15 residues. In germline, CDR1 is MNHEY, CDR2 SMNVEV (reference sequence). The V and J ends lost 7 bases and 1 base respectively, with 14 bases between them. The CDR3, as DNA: TGTGCCAGCAATAAAGGGGACGGAAGCAATCAGCCCCAGCATTTT. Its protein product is CASNKGDGSNQPQHF.

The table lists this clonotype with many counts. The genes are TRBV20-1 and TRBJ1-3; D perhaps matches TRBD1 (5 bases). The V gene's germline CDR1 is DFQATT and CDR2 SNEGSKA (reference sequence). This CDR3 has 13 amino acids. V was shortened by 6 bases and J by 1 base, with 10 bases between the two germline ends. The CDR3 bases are TGCAGTGCCGGGACGTTATCTGGAAACACCATATATTTT. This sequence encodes CSAGTLSGNTIYF.

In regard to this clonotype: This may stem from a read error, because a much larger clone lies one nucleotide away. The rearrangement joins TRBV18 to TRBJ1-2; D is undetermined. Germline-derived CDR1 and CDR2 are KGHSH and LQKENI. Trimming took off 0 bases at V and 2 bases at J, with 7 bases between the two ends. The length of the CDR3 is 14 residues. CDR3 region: CASSPPLINYGYTF. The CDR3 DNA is TGTGCCAGCTCACCACCACTAATAAACTATGGCTACACCTTC.

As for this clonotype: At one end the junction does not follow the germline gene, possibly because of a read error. This CDR3 reads CAISLSEGMAYQPQHF. The CDR3, as DNA: TGTGCCATCAGCTTGTCTGAGGGGATGGCGTATCAGCCCCAGCATTTT. The rearrangement joins TRBV5-5 to TRBJ1-5; perhaps TRBD1 as D (5 bases). The CDR3 runs to 16 residues. The germline gives CDR1 SGHKS, CDR2 YYEKEE (reference sequence).

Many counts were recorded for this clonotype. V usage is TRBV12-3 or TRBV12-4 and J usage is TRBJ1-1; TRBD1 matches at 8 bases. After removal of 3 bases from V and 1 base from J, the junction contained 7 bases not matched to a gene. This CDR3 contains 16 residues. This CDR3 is CASSFGQGWRNTEAFF. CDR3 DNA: TGTGCCAGCAGTTTCGGACAGGGATGGAGGAACACTGAAGCTTTCTTT.

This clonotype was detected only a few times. The chain's CDR3 is CASSYSTLGTYEQYF. In nucleotides, the CDR3 is TGTGCCAGCAGTTACTCGACCCTGGGTACCTACGAGCAGTACTTC. V and J are TRBV6-5 and TRBJ2-7; the D is unclear. There are 15 residues in the CDR3. V shed 0 bases and J shed 2 bases, with 11 bases lying between them. CDR1 and CDR2 (germline): MNHEY, SVGAGI.

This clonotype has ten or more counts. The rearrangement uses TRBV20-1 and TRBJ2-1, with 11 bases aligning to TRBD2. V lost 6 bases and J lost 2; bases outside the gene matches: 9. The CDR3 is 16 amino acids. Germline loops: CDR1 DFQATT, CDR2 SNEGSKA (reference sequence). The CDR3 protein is CSAQGGSGGAYNEQFF. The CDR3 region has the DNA TGCAGTGCCCAGGGAGGTAGCGGGGGGGCCTACAATGAGCAGTTCTTC.

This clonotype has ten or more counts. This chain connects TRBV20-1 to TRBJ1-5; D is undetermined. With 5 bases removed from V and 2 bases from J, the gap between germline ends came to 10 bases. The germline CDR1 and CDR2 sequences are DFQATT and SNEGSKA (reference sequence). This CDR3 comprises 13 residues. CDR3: CSARPGGNQPQHF. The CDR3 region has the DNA TGCAGTGCTCGCCCCGGGGGCAATCAGCCCCAGCATTTT.

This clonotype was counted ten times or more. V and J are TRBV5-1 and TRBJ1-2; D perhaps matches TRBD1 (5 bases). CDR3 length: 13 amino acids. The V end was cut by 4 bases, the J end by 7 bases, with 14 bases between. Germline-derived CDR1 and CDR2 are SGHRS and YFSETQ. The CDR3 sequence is CASSPDGAGGYTF. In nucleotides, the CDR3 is TGCGCCAGCAGCCCGGACGGGGCAGGTGGCTACACCTTC.

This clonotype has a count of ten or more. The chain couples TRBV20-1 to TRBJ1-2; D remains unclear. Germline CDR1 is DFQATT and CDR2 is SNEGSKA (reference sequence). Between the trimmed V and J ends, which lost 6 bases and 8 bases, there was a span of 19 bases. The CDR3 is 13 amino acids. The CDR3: CSATTQFTRGYTF. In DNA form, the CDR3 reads TGCAGTGCCACGACACAATTTACTCGGGGCTACACCTTC.

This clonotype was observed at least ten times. DNA of the CDR3: TGTGCCAGCAACAAATACACCGGGGAGCTGTTTTTT. This codes for CASNKYTGELFF. The V and J genes are TRBV7-2 and TRBJ2-2; no firm D call. This CDR3 spans 12 amino acids. Germline values: CDR1 SGHTA, CDR2 FQGNSA. The V end lost 7 bases, the J end lost 3 bases, and 6 bases lay between the germline ends.

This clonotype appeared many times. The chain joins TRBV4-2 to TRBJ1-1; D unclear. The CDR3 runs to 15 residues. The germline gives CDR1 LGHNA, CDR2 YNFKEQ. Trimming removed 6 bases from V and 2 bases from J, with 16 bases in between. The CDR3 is CASSKEGRTNTEAFF. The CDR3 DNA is TGTGCCAGCAGTAAGGAGGGTCGGACCAACACTGAAGCTTTCTTT.

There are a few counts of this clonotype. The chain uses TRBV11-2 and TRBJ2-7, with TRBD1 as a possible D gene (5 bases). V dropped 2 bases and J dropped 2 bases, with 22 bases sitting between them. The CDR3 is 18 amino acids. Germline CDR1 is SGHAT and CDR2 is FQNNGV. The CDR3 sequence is CASSLRTRDRGITYEQYF. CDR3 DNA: TGTGCCAGCAGCTTACGTACAAGAGACAGAGGAATTACCTACGAGCAGTACTTC.

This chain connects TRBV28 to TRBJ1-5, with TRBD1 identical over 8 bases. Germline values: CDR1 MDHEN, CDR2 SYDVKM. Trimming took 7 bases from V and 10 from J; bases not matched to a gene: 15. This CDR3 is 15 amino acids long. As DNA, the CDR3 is TGTGCCAGCAACAATCCGGGACAGGTCTTGTTTCCCCAGCATTTT. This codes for CASNNPGQVLFPQHF. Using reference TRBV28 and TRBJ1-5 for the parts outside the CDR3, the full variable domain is DVKVTQSSRYLVKRTGEKVFLECVQDMDHENMFWYRQDPGLGLRLIYFSYDVKMKEKGDIPEGYSVSREKKERFSLILESASTNQTSMYLCASNNPGQVLFPQHFGDGTRLSIL.

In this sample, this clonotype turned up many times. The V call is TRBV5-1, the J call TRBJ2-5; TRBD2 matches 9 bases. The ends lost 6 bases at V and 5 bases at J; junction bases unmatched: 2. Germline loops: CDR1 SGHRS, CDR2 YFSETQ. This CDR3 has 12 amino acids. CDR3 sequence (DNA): TGCGCCAGCACTAGCGGGAAGGAGACCCAGTACTTC. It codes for CASTSGKETQYF.

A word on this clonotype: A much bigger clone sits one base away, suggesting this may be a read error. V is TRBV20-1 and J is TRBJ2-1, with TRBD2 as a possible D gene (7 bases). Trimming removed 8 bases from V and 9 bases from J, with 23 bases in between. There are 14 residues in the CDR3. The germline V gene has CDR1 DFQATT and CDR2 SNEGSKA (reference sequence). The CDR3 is CSTRGGVGVGEQFF. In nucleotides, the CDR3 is TGCAGTACTCGAGGGGGGGTAGGGGTCGGTGAGCAGTTCTTC.

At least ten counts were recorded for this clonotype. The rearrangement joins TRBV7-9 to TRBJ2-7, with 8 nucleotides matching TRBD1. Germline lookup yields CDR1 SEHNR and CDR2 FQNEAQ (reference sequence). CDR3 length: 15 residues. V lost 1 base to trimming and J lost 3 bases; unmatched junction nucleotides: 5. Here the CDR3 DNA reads TGTGCCAGCAGCTTAGAGGGGACAGGATTCTACGAGCAGTACTTC. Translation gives CASSLEGTGFYEQYF.

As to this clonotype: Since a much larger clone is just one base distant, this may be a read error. The CDR3 region has the DNA TGTGTCAGCAGCGGTGGCCTCTCTGGAAACACCATATATTTT. Its translation is CVSSGGLSGNTIYF. The chain combines TRBV5-5 with TRBJ1-3; no clear D gene. The germline V gene has CDR1 SGHKS and CDR2 YYEKEE (reference sequence). The CDR3 totals 14 residues.

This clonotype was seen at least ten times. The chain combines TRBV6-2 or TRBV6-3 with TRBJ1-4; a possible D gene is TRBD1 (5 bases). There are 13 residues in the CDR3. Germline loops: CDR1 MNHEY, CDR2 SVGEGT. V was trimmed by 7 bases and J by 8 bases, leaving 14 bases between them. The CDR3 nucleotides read TGTGCCAGCAAGAACAGGTCTGGAGAAAAACTGTTTTTT. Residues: CASKNRSGEKLFF.

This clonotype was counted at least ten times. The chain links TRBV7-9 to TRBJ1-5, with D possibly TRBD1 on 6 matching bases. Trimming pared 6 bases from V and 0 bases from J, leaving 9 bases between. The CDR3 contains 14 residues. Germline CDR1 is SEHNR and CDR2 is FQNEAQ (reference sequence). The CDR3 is CASSAQGSNQPQHF. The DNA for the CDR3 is TGTGCCAGCAGTGCACAGGGTAGCAATCAGCCCCAGCATTTT. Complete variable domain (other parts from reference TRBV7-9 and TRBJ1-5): DTGVSQNPRHKITKRGQNVTFRCDPISEHNRLYWYRQTLGQGPEFLTYFQNEAQLEKSRLLSDRFSAERPKGSFSTLEIQRTEQGDSAMYLCASSAQGSNQPQHFGDGTRLSIL.

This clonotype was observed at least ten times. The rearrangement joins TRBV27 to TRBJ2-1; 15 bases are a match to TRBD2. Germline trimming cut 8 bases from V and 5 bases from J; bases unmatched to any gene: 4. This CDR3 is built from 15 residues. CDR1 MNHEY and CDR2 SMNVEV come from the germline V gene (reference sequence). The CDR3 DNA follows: TGTGCCAGCGGGACTAGCGGGGGGCTACACAATGAGCAGTTCTTC. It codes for CASGTSGGLHNEQFF.

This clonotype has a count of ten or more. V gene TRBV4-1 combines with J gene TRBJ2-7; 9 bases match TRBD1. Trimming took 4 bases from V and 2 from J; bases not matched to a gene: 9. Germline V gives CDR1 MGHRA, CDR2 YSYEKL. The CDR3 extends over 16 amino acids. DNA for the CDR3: TGCGCCAGCAGCCCCGTCAGGGACAGGGAAACCTACGAGCAGTACTTC. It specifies CASSPVRDRETYEQYF.

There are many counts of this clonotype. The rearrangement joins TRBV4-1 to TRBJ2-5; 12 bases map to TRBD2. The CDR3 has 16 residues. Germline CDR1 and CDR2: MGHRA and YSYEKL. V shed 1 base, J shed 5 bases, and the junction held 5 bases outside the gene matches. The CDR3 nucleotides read TGCGCCAGCAGCCAAGCTAGACTAGCGGGAGAGGAGACCCAGTACTTC. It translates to CASSQARLAGEETQYF.

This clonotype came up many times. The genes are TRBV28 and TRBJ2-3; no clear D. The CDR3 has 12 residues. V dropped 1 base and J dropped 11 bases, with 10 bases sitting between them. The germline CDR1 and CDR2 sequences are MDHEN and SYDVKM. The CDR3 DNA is TGTGCCAGCAGTTTATCGGGTCTCAGGCAGTATTTT. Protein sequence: CASSLSGLRQYF.

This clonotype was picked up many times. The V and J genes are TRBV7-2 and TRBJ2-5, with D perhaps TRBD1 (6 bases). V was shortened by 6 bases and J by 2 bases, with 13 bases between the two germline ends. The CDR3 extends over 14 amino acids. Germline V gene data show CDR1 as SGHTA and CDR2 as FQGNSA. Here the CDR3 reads CASSWDTFQETQYF. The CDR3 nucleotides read TGTGCCAGCAGTTGGGACACCTTTCAAGAGACCCAGTACTTC.

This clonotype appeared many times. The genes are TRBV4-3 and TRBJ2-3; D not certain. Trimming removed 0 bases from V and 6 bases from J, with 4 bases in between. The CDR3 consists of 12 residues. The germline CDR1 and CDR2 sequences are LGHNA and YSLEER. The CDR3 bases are TGCGCCAGCAGCCAAGATCGGGATACGCAGTATTTT. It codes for CASSQDRDTQYF.